The 15 T cell receptor beta chains below come from one sample, sequenced in a study of technical replicates of blood from a handful of donors. The assay was immunoSEQ multiplex PCR, and TCRdb's table has in-frame clones only and misses some. The sample lists 70,000 to 95,000 clones; more than 85% were seen once. Specimen: T cells isolated from PBMCs. These receptors all stem from a human donor in good health. Some clones in this sample may be carry-over from other donors' samples.

This rearrangement joins TRBV4-1 to TRBJ2-1; 12 bases line up with TRBD2. This CDR3 spans 17 amino acids. Germline values: CDR1 MGHRA, CDR2 YSYEKL. V shed 4 bases, J shed 3 bases, and the junction held 7 bases outside the gene matches. Written as DNA, the CDR3 is TGCGCCAGCAGCCTAGAGACTAGCGGGAGAAACTACAATGAGCAGTTCTTC. This translates into CASSLETSGRNYNEQFF.

A single count supports this clone. The rearrangement joins TRBV12-5 to TRBJ2-1, with 11 nucleotides matching TRBD2. The CDR3 sequence is 17 residues long. J gave up 1 base and V 8 bases, and 10 bases lay outside the gene matches. Germline loops: CDR1 LGHNT, CDR2 FRNRAP. The CDR3 DNA reads as TGTGCTAGTAGTCACAGGACTAGCGGGTTGTCCTACAATGAGCAGTTCTTC. Translated, it gives CASSHRTSGLSYNEQFF.

The chain is built from TRBV27 and TRBJ2-1; 7 bases line up with TRBD1. Losses at the gene ends were 3 bases for V and 12 bases for J; bases not matched to a gene: 5. CDR3 length equals 12 residues. CDR1 and CDR2 from the germline V gene are MNHEY and SMNVEV (reference sequence). CDR3 bases: TGTGCCAGCAGTTTTGACAGGGTTGTGCAGTTCTTC. It encodes CASSFDRVVQFF.

The chain employs TRBV27 and TRBJ1-1; possible D gene TRBD1, 6 bases. The V and J ends lost 3 bases and 0 bases respectively, with 11 bases between them. The CDR3 spans 15 residues. The germline V gene encodes CDR1 MNHEY and CDR2 SMNVEV (reference sequence). CDR3 nucleotides: TGTGCCAGCAGTTTGCGGGGGGCGGTGAACACTGAAGCTTTCTTT. This translates into CASSLRGAVNTEAFF.

This clone came up once. The chain couples TRBV5-1 to TRBJ2-5, with D perhaps TRBD1 (5 bases). CDR3 length: 15 residues. Germline lookup yields CDR1 SGHRS and CDR2 YFSETQ. V was clipped by 4 bases and J by 5 bases, with 18 bases between them. The CDR3 loop reads CASSQGEVYWETQYF. The CDR3 DNA follows: TGCGCCAGCAGCCAGGGTGAAGTTTATTGGGAGACCCAGTACTTC.

J is TRBJ2-7 and V is TRBV27; 11 bases map to TRBD2. This CDR3 is 15 amino acids long. Germline lookup yields CDR1 MNHEY and CDR2 SMNVEV (reference sequence). J gave up 5 bases and V 4 bases, and 7 bases lay outside the gene matches. CDR3 sequence: CASSSLAGGFHEQYF. The DNA for the CDR3 is TGTGCCAGCAGTTCTTTAGCGGGAGGGTTTCACGAGCAGTACTTC.

This chain joins TRBV5-4 and TRBJ1-1; no definite D call. The V end lost 5 bases, the J end lost 0 bases, and 5 bases lay between the germline ends. Germline assignment: CDR1 SGHNT and CDR2 YYREEE (reference sequence). The CDR3 loop spans 12 amino acids. The CDR3 is CASSLVNTEAFF. CDR3 in DNA: TGTGCCAGCAGTCTAGTGAACACTGAAGCTTTCTTT.

The chain's CDR3 is CASSFLNTGELFF. As DNA, the CDR3 is TGTGCCAGCAGTTTCTTGAACACCGGGGAGCTGTTTTTT. J is TRBJ2-2 and V is TRBV28; D gene uncertain. The CDR3 runs 13 residues. V lost 3 bases and J lost 1, with 3 bases in between. Germline loops: CDR1 MDHEN, CDR2 SYDVKM. The whole variable domain, filled in from reference TRBV28 and TRBJ2-2, reads DVKVTQSSRYLVKRTGEKVFLECVQDMDHENMFWYRQDPGLGLRLIYFSYDVKMKEKGDIPEGYSVSREKKERFSLILESASTNQTSMYLCASSFLNTGELFFGEGSRLTVL.

The chain carries TRBV6-5 and TRBJ2-7, with TRBD2 matching over 9 bases. The CDR3 is 15 amino acids. V shed 2 bases, J shed 5 bases, and the junction held 7 bases outside the gene matches. CDR1 and CDR2 from the germline V gene are MNHEY and SVGAGI. CDR3 amino acids: CASSYGSGSGDEQYF. DNA for the CDR3: TGTGCCAGCAGTTACGGTAGCGGGAGTGGTGACGAGCAGTACTTC.

This chain links TRBV7-3 with TRBJ2-2, with D tentatively TRBD1 (6 bases). The CDR3 is 13 amino acids. Trimming left V 2 bases short and J 7 bases short, with 8 bases between. Germline-derived CDR1 and CDR2 are SGHTA and FQGTGA. CDR3 amino acids: CASSLRRGGELFF. The DNA of the CDR3 is TGTGCCAGCAGCTTACGCAGGGGCGGGGAGCTGTTTTTT.

J is TRBJ2-5 and V is TRBV30; 9 bases agree with TRBD2. J lost 10 bases, V lost 0 bases, and 9 bases had no gene match. The CDR3 is 14 amino acids. Germline CDR1 is GTSNPN and CDR2 is SVGIG (reference sequence). The CDR3 DNA sequence: TGTGCCTGGAGTGTACGGAGTCTAGCGGGAAGCCAGTACTTC. Residues: CAWSVRSLAGSQYF.

This clone was recorded a few times. This sequence joins TRBV6-5 and TRBJ1-6; maybe TRBD1 (5 bases). CDR1 and CDR2 from the germline V gene are MNHEY and SVGAGI. There are 15 residues in the CDR3. Trimming took off 0 bases at V and 4 bases at J, with 7 bases between the two ends. This CDR3 reads CASSYSGDYNSPLHF. As DNA, the CDR3 is TGTGCCAGCAGTTACTCAGGGGATTATAATTCACCCCTCCACTTT.

V and J are TRBV28 and TRBJ2-7, with D hard to call. Trimming took 1 base from V and 3 from J, leaving 4 bases between them. Looked up from germline, CDR1 is MDHEN and CDR2 is SYDVKM. The CDR3 is 12 residues long. The CDR3 sequence is CASSLYSYEQYF. CDR3 DNA: TGTGCCAGCAGTTTATATAGCTACGAGCAGTACTTC.

The chain combines TRBV28 with TRBJ1-2; D not certain. This CDR3 contains 16 residues. V was shortened by 2 bases and J by 3 bases, with 16 bases between the two germline ends. Germline V gene data show CDR1 as MDHEN and CDR2 as SYDVKM. CDR3 protein: CASSLTLDPRDYGYTF. CDR3 coding DNA: TGTGCCAGCAGTTTAACCTTGGATCCGAGGGACTATGGCTACACCTTC.

This clone is a singleton in its sample. The genes are TRBV10-1 and TRBJ1-6; TRBD1 matches 7 bases. This CDR3 contains 12 residues. The germline V gene has CDR1 WNHNN and CDR2 SYGVQD (reference sequence). Trimming cost V 6 bases and J 9 bases; bases outside gene matches: 2. CDR3 nucleotides: TGCGCCAGCAGCCGGGACAGTTCACCCCTCCACTTT. This sequence encodes CASSRDSSPLHF.